The subject of this entry is one T cell receptor (beta chain). Its cognate antigen is unknown. The V end was cut by 4 bases, the J end by 4 bases, with 13 bases between. Germline assignment: CDR1 SNHLY and CDR2 FYNNEI. The CDR3 has 14 residues. The data are from a study of Ad26.COV2.S vaccination and SARS-CoV-2 variants. Study-wide context: This donor came from the COV1001 trial of Ad26.COV2.S. Intramuscular Ad26.COV2.S doses were given once or twice, 56 days apart.

Repertoires were generated with immunoSEQ multiplex PCR, while TCRdb's copy carries only in-frame clones and drops some. The table lists about 680,000 clones, 80% to 90% of them singletons. Notes on the study in general: Researchers cautioned that TCR breadth and depth analyses may have underestimated total T cell responses. Breadth measured for non-spike TCRs was similar across vaccine and placebo recipients.

The treatment is: roughly 20 received Ad26.COV2.S at low or high dose, single or two shots; several received placebo; per-sample allocation not given. On day 63 after the first injection, vaccine and placebo recipients gave samples. This chain joins TRBV2 and TRBJ1-2; D ambiguous. The sequence derives from a person aged 18 to 65 who received the Ad26.COV2.S COVID-19 vaccine or a placebo. The sample in question was peripheral blood, obtained in a trial of Ad26.COV2.S vaccine versus placebo. The CDR3: CASSGAGPFYGYTF. CDR3 DNA: TGTGCCAGCAGTGGGGCCGGCCCGTTCTATGGCTACACCTTC.